This is a list of T cell receptor beta chains from one sample in a study of blood T cell repertoires in COVID-19. Profiling relied on immunoSEQ multiplex PCR, and the TCRdb table lists in-frame clones only, not all of them. The table lists some 71,000 clones, roughly 89% of them singletons. Input material: peripheral blood. These receptors came from a man aged 50-59 years with acute or convalescent COVID-19. Each CDR3 is given with its conserved first and last residue. Fields, in order: V gene, J gene, D gene, CDR3 protein, CDR3 DNA. A D gene is named only where the DNA matches it firmly.

V gene: TRBV19
J gene: TRBJ1-1
D gene: -
CDR3 protein: CASSIDRSRPGEAFF
CDR3 DNA: TGTGCCAGTAGTATAGATCGCTCGCGACCAGGGGAAGCTTTCTTT

V gene: TRBV19
J gene: TRBJ1-5
D gene: -
CDR3 protein: CASTVQGSNQPQHF
CDR3 DNA: TGTGCCAGTACGGTCCAGGGGAGCAATCAGCCCCAGCATTTT

V gene: TRBV24-1
J gene: TRBJ1-2
D gene: TRBD1
CDR3 protein: CATSDFGQGGANYGYTF
CDR3 DNA: TGTGCCACCAGTGACTTCGGACAGGGTGGGGCTAACTATGGCTACACCTTC

V gene: TRBV7-9
J gene: TRBJ1-4
D gene: -
CDR3 protein: CASSFSLGGGEKLFF
CDR3 DNA: TGTGCCAGCAGCTTTTCGCTAGGTGGAGGCGAAAAACTGTTTTTT

V gene: TRBV7-6
J gene: TRBJ2-7
D gene: TRBD2
CDR3 protein: CASSPRRAGGTSATYGQYF
CDR3 DNA: TGTGCCAGCAGCCCCAGGAGAGCCGGAGGGACTAGCGCGACGTACGGGCAGTACTTC

V gene: TRBV5-5
J gene: TRBJ1-2
D gene: -
CDR3 protein: CASSAGTNYGYTF
CDR3 DNA: TGTGCCAGCAGCGCAGGTACTAACTATGGCTACACCTTC

V gene: TRBV12-2
J gene: TRBJ1-1
D gene: -
CDR3 protein: CASRLNQGVNTEAFF
CDR3 DNA: TGTGCAAGTCGCTTAAATCAGGGTGTCAACACTGAAGCTTTCTTT

V gene: TRBV5-5
J gene: TRBJ2-1
D gene: -
CDR3 protein: CASSLTGQSSYNEQFF
CDR3 DNA: TGTGCCAGCAGCTTGACAGGCCAGAGCTCCTACAATGAGCAGTTCTTC

V gene: TRBV19
J gene: TRBJ1-2
D gene: -
CDR3 protein: CASSTPGGDYGYTF
CDR3 DNA: TGTGCCAGTAGTACGCCCGGGGGGGACTATGGCTACACCTTC

V gene: TRBV19
J gene: TRBJ2-1
D gene: TRBD2
CDR3 protein: CASSPTSGRMIEQFF
CDR3 DNA: TGTGCCAGTAGTCCTACTAGCGGACGAATGATTGAGCAGTTCTTC

V gene: TRBV15
J gene: TRBJ1-4
D gene: -
CDR3 protein: CATSRVQGLTNEKLFF
CDR3 DNA: TGTGCCACCAGCAGAGTCCAGGGGTTAACTAATGAAAAACTGTTTTTT

V gene: TRBV15
J gene: TRBJ2-5
D gene: TRBD1
CDR3 protein: CATSRDLTGAGTQYF
CDR3 DNA: TGTGCCACCAGCAGAGATCTGACAGGGGCGGGTACCCAGTACTTC